One and the same sample provided the 26 T cell receptor beta chains below, sequenced in a study of cytomegalovirus exposure and HLA in healthy donors. Assay: immunoSEQ multiplex PCR; the TCRdb copy retains only in-frame clones and omits some. This table holds 65,000 to 80,000 clones, about 94% found once. Specimen: PBMCs. The receptors derive from a woman younger than 35 in good health and CMV-seronegative.

The genes are TRBV6-1 and TRBJ2-7; D remains ambiguous. The CDR3 extends over 15 amino acids. Per the germline V gene, CDR1 is MNHNS and CDR2 is SASEGT. Trimming removed 2 bases at V and 0 bases at J, with 11 bases between. The CDR3 here is CASSEKVRSSYEQYF. CDR3 DNA: TGTGCCAGCAGTGAAAAGGTGCGGAGCTCCTACGAGCAGTACTTC.

V and J are TRBV5-8 and TRBJ1-5; 9 nucleotides line up with TRBD1. Germline assignment: CDR1 SGHTS and CDR2 YDEGEE. This CDR3 is 16 amino acids long. Losses at the gene ends were 3 bases for V and 4 bases for J; bases not matched to a gene: 8. DNA for the CDR3: TGTGCCAGCAGCTACCTGGGACAGGGAAAGAATCAGCCCCAGCATTTT. It yields the protein CASSYLGQGKNQPQHF.

J is TRBJ2-1 and V is TRBV19, with 8 bases aligning to TRBD1. The CDR3 totals 15 residues. Germline V gene sequence: CDR1 LNHDA, CDR2 SQIVND (reference sequence). V was pared by 6 bases and J by 3 bases, with 7 bases of the junction left unmatched. CDR3 sequence (DNA): TGTGCCAGTAGCTTCGACAGGGGCTACTACAATGAGCAGTTCTTC. Translating gives CASSFDRGYYNEQFF.

The rearrangement links TRBV25-1 to TRBJ2-2; tentatively, D is TRBD1 (6 bases). V lost 3 bases, J lost 6 bases, and 14 bases lay in between. The CDR3 runs to 15 residues. CDR1 MGHDK and CDR2 SYGVNS come from the germline V gene. CDR3 residues: CASSELTGYAGELFF. The CDR3 DNA follows: TGTGCCAGCAGTGAGCTCACAGGGTACGCCGGGGAGCTGTTTTTT. The variable domain in full, completed from reference TRBV25-1 and TRBJ2-2, reads EADIYQTPRYLVIGTGKKITLECSQTMGHDKMYWYQQDPGMELHLIHYSYGVNSTEKGDLSSESTVSRIRTEHFPLTLESARPSHTSQYLCASSELTGYAGELFFGEGSRLTVL.

The chain combines TRBV11-2 with TRBJ2-7; 8 bases agree with TRBD2. Trimming took 5 bases from V and 4 from J; bases not matched to a gene: 13. This CDR3 spans 16 amino acids. The germline gives CDR1 SGHAT, CDR2 FQNNGV. The CDR3 loop reads CASSPTPGLVHYEQYF. The CDR3 DNA follows: TGTGCCAGCAGCCCGACGCCGGGACTAGTTCATTACGAGCAGTACTTC.

V gene TRBV9 combines with J gene TRBJ2-3, with 10 bases matching TRBD1. Germline V gene data show CDR1 as SGDLS and CDR2 as YYNGEE. The CDR3 runs to 17 residues. Trimming at V came to 3 bases and at J to 4 bases, leaving 11 bases not matched to a gene. CDR3 coding DNA: TGTGCCAGCAGCGCTATGCTCCGGGACAGGGGTGCAGATACGCAGTATTTT. It translates to CASSAMLRDRGADTQYF.

This clone was seen once. CDR3 nucleotides: TGTGCCAGCAGCACCGGGACTCTTGCAGGCACAGATACGCAGTATTTT. The encoded protein is CASSTGTLAGTDTQYF. This rearrangement joins TRBV5-8 to TRBJ2-3; the D gene is possibly TRBD2 (6 bases). Germline CDR1 SGHTS, CDR2 YDEGEE. V lost 4 bases and J 1 base, leaving 16 bases between the germline ends. This CDR3 spans 16 amino acids. Based on the CDR3 plus reference TRBV5-8 and TRBJ2-3, the full variable domain is EAGVTQSPTHLIKTRGQQATLRCSPISGHTSVYWYQQALGLGLQFLLWYDEGEERNRGNFPPRFSGRQFPNYSSELNVNALELEDSALYLCASSTGTLAGTDTQYFGPGTRLTVL.

The chain uses TRBV29-1 and TRBJ2-1, with a possible D match to TRBD1 (6 bases). V lost 6 bases and J 9 bases, leaving 15 bases between the germline ends. This CDR3 region has 12 residues. From germline, CDR1 is SQVTM and CDR2 ANQGSEA. The chain's CDR3 is CSVQKARGEQFF. In DNA form, the CDR3 reads TGCAGCGTCCAAAAGGCCAGGGGTGAGCAGTTCTTC.

The V and J genes are TRBV27 and TRBJ2-3, with TRBD2 matching over 9 bases. V lost 1 base, J lost 5 bases, and 10 bases stayed unmatched. The CDR3 totals 17 residues. The germline V gene encodes CDR1 MNHEY and CDR2 SMNVEV (reference sequence). The CDR3 region is CASSLLPAGGPGDTQYF. CDR3 DNA: TGTGCCAGCAGTTTATTGCCGGCGGGGGGGCCGGGAGATACGCAGTATTTT.

The rearrangement links TRBV11-1 to TRBJ2-3; 16 bases agree with TRBD2. The length of the CDR3 is 16 residues. The ends lost 3 bases at V and 9 bases at J; junction bases unmatched: 6. Germline V gene lookup returns CDR1 SGHAT and CDR2 FQDESV (reference sequence). The CDR3 loop is CASSLGLAGGPRTQYF. The CDR3 bases are TGTGCCAGCAGCTTGGGACTAGCGGGGGGGCCGAGGACGCAGTATTTT.

The CDR3 bases are TGTGCCAGCAGCTTGGTTTCATGGGGGGGGAAGGATACGCAGTATTTT. It encodes CASSLVSWGGKDTQYF. The chain is built from TRBV5-4 and TRBJ2-3; 7 bases agree with TRBD2. The CDR3 has 16 residues. J gave up 6 bases and V 0 bases, and 10 bases lay outside the gene matches. CDR1 is SGHNT and CDR2 is YYREEE in the germline V gene (reference sequence).

This chain uses TRBV5-1 with TRBJ2-1, with 13 bases identical to TRBD2. The J segment lost 2 bases and the V segment lost 3 bases, leaving 8 bases of the junction unmatched. Germline-derived CDR1 and CDR2 are SGHRS and YFSETQ. This CDR3 contains 18 residues. This chain's CDR3 is CASSSKDGTSGAYNEQFF. The DNA of the CDR3 is TGCGCCAGCAGCTCAAAAGACGGGACTAGCGGGGCCTACAATGAGCAGTTCTTC. The whole variable domain, filled in from reference TRBV5-1 and TRBJ2-1, reads KAGVTQTPRYLIKTRGQQVTLSCSPISGHRSVSWYQQTPGQGLQFLFEYFSETQRNKGNFPGRFSGRQFSNSRSEMNVSTLELGDSALYLCASSSKDGTSGAYNEQFFGPGTRLTVL.

The rearrangement joins TRBV7-9 to TRBJ2-7; 10 bases align to TRBD2. The length of the CDR3 is 15 residues. The V segment lost 4 bases and the J segment 3 bases; nucleotides outside the gene matches: 6. Germline CDR1 is SEHNR and CDR2 is FQNEAQ (reference sequence). In DNA, the CDR3 is TGTGCCAGCAGCTGGGCTAGCGGGAGTTTCTACGAGCAGTACTTC. This codes for CASSWASGSFYEQYF.

V usage is TRBV4-1 and J usage is TRBJ2-1, with 11 bases identical to TRBD2. With 5 bases clipped from V and 12 bases from J, the junction kept 12 bases outside the gene matches. This CDR3 contains 15 residues. The germline V gene encodes CDR1 MGHRA and CDR2 YSYEKL. CDR3 nucleotides: TGCGCCAGCAGCATACTAGCGGGAGATTTTAAGTGGCAGTTCTTC. Protein sequence: CASSILAGDFKWQFF.

In this sample, this clone turned up once. The genes are TRBV27 and TRBJ2-2; the D is unclear. This CDR3 has 16 residues. CDR1 MNHEY and CDR2 SMNVEV come from the germline V gene (reference sequence). V was trimmed by 3 bases and J by 1 base, leaving 12 bases between them. CDR3 nucleotide sequence: TGTGCCAGCAGTTTCCACGAGATGCTGAACACCGGGGAGCTGTTTTTT. Translation: CASSFHEMLNTGELFF.

The chain is built from TRBV7-9 and TRBJ2-3; D possibly corresponds to TRBD2 (5 bases). Trimming removed 5 bases from V and 2 bases from J, with 8 bases in between. The CDR3 covers 13 residues. Germline V gene sequence: CDR1 SEHNR, CDR2 FQNEAQ (reference sequence). The CDR3 is CASSPRDTDTQYF. For the CDR3, the DNA is TGTGCCAGCAGCCCCCGGGACACAGATACGCAGTATTTT.

The gene calls are TRBV2 and TRBJ2-7, with a weak D call TRBD2 (6 bases). CDR3 length: 14 residues. CDR1 is SNHLY, CDR2 FYNNEI, per germline. Trimming took off 9 bases at V and 2 bases at J, with 17 bases between the two ends. The CDR3 sequence: CASIQGGIAYEQYF. CDR3 DNA: TGTGCCAGTATCCAAGGCGGGATTGCCTACGAGCAGTACTTC.

V and J are TRBV14 and TRBJ1-2; no definite D call. In germline, CDR1 is SGHDN, CDR2 FVKESK. This CDR3 has 13 amino acids. Deletions cut 4 bases from V and 6 bases from J, with 12 bases between. DNA for the CDR3: TGTGCCAGCAGCCCACGGTCCCGGGATGGCTACACCTTC. It specifies CASSPRSRDGYTF. Full variable domain (rest looked up from reference TRBV14 and TRBJ1-2): EAGVTQFPSHSVIEKGQTVTLRCDPISGHDNLYWYRRVMGKEIKFLLHFVKESKQDESGMPNNRFLAERTGGTYSTLKVQPAELEDSGVYFCASSPRSRDGYTFGSGTRLTVV.

The gene calls are TRBV6-5 and TRBJ1-1, with a weak D call TRBD1 (6 bases). The CDR3 sequence is 15 residues long. Germline V lookup: CDR1 MNHEY, CDR2 SVGAGI. V dropped 10 bases and J dropped 3 bases, with 21 bases sitting between them. The chain's CDR3 is CATYGGGAGDTEAFF. CDR3 nucleotide sequence: TGTGCCACCTACGGGGGGGGAGCAGGGGACACTGAAGCTTTCTTT.

The rearrangement links TRBV7-6 to TRBJ2-1; tentative D call: TRBD1 (5 bases). CDR1 is SGHVS and CDR2 is FNYEAQ in the germline V gene. Deletions cut 0 bases from V and 4 bases from J, with 10 bases between. This CDR3 comprises 15 residues. The CDR3 loop is CASSLAVDTYNEQFF. The DNA of the CDR3 is TGTGCCAGCAGCTTAGCCGTGGACACATACAATGAGCAGTTCTTC. Together with reference TRBV7-6 and TRBJ2-1, the CDR3 gives the full variable domain: GAGVSQSPRYKVTKRGQDVALRCDPISGHVSLYWYRQALGQGPEFLTYFNYEAQQDKSGLPNDRFSAERPEGSISTLTIQRTEQRDSAMYRCASSLAVDTYNEQFFGPGTRLTVL.

The chain carries TRBV11-2 and TRBJ2-2; D call uncertain. Germline assignment: CDR1 SGHAT and CDR2 FQNNGV. There are 12 residues in the CDR3. V was shortened by 4 bases and J by 6 bases, with 6 bases between the two germline ends. CDR3 coding DNA: TGTGCCAGCAGCTACCGCGCCGGGGAGCTGTTTTTT. It codes for CASSYRAGELFF.

V is TRBV20-1 and J is TRBJ1-4; 7 bases map to TRBD1. The CDR3 totals 11 residues. Looked up from germline, CDR1 is DFQATT and CDR2 is SNEGSKA (reference sequence). V gave up 5 bases and J gave up 8 bases; unmatched junction bases: 2. In nucleotides, the CDR3 is TGCAGTGCTCCGACAGGGGAAAAACTGTTTTTT. Amino acids: CSAPTGEKLFF.

The chain has TRBV7-3 and TRBJ2-7, with a tentative D call TRBD2 (6 bases). CDR1 and CDR2 from the germline V gene are SGHTA and FQGTGA. The CDR3 sequence is 15 residues long. Trimming stripped 6 bases from V and 3 bases from J, with 18 bases between. CDR3 in DNA: TGTGCCAGCAGGCGCCGGAGGGGATGGTGCTACGAGCAGTACTTC. Protein: CASRRRRGWCYEQYF.

This chain uses TRBV10-3 with TRBJ2-7; 9 bases line up with TRBD1. CDR3 length: 16 residues. Per germline, CDR1 ENHRY and CDR2 SYGVKD. Trimming cost V 6 bases and J 3 bases; bases outside gene matches: 12. CDR3 amino acids: CAISHEPGTGRYEQYF. In nucleotides, the CDR3 is TGTGCCATCAGCCATGAGCCCGGGACAGGGCGCTACGAGCAGTACTTC.

In this sample, this clone turned up once. This chain connects TRBV10-2 to TRBJ1-1; TRBD1 is a possible D gene (6 bases). The germline V and J ends were trimmed by 6 bases and 10 bases, with 15 bases remaining between them. The CDR3 sequence is 12 residues long. Germline CDR1 is WSHSY and CDR2 is SAAADI. The CDR3 protein is CASRAGEWGAFF. The DNA for the CDR3 is TGCGCCAGCAGGGCAGGGGAGTGGGGAGCTTTCTTT.

The chain employs TRBV14 and TRBJ2-4; D possibly corresponds to TRBD2 (7 bases). V was pared by 3 bases and J by 5 bases, with 14 bases between. The CDR3 is 15 residues long. From germline, CDR1 is SGHDN and CDR2 FVKESK. The CDR3 nucleotides are TGTGCCAGCAGCCACCTCACAGGGAGGGAAAACATTCAGTACTTC. Protein product: CASSHLTGRENIQYF.